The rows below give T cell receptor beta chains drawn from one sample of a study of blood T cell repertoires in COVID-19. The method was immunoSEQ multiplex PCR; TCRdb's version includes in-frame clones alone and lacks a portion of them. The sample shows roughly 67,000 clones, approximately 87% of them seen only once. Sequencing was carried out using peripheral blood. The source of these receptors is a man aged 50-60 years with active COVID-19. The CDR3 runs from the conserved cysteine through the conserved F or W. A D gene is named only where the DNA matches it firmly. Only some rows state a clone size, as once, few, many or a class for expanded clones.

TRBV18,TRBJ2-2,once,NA,CASSPQGTSAGELFF,TGTGCCAGCTCACCCCAGGGGACAAGTGCCGGGGAGCTGTTTTTT
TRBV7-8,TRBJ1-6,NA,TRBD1,CASSLRDRGVRSGSPLHF,TGTGCCAGCAGCTTAAGGGACAGGGGGGTCCGATCCGGTTCACCCCTCCACTTT
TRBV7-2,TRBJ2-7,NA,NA,CASSLALGKRRSYEQYF,TGTGCCAGCAGCTTAGCGCTCGGGAAAAGGAGGTCCTACGAGCAGTACTTC
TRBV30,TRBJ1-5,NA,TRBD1,CAWSVQGGQPQHF,TGTGCCTGGAGTGTCCAGGGGGGACAGCCCCAGCATTTT
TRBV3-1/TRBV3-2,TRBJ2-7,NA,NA,CASSPTYGQEQYF,TGTGCCAGCAGCCCCACATACGGACAAGAGCAGTACTTC
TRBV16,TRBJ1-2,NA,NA,CASSQSQDGFYGYTF,TGTGCCAGCAGCCAATCACAGGACGGCTTCTATGGCTACACCTTC
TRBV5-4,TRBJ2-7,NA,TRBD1,CASTKSPGQARGEQYF,TGTGCCAGCACCAAAAGCCCGGGACAGGCCCGGGGCGAGCAGTACTTC
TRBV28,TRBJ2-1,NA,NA,CASSLLENEQFF,TGTGCCAGCAGTTTATTAGAAAATGAGCAGTTCTTC
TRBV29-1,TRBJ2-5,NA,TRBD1,CSVSARQGQETQYF,TGCAGCGTTTCTGCCCGACAGGGCCAAGAGACCCAGTACTTC
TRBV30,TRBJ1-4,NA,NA,CAWKLGAANEKLFF,TGTGCCTGGAAATTGGGGGCAGCTAATGAAAAACTGTTTTTT
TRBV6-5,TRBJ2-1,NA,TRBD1,CASRDPGQSGSEQFF,TGTGCCAGCAGAGATCCGGGACAGAGCGGATCTGAGCAGTTCTTC
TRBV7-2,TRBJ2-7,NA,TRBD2,CASSLEGSGSSYEQYF,TGTGCCAGCAGCTTAGAGGGTAGCGGGAGCTCCTACGAGCAGTACTTC
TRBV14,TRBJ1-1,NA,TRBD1,CASRSRTGGNTEAFF,TGTGCCAGCAGATCCAGGACAGGGGGGAACACTGAAGCTTTCTTT
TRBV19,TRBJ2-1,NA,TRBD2,CASSIKASGISYNEQFF,TGTGCCAGTAGTATTAAGGCTAGCGGGATCTCCTACAATGAGCAGTTCTTC
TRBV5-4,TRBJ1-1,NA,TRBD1,CASRDRGITEAFF,TGTGCCAGCAGGGACAGGGGTATCACTGAAGCTTTCTTT
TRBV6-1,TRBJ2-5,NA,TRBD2,CASSESAAGLAVQETQYF,TGTGCCAGCAGTGAATCCGCGGCGGGGCTAGCGGTCCAAGAGACCCAGTACTTC
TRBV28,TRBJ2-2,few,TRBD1,CASRGQGWTGELFF,TGTGCCAGCCGCGGACAGGGGTGGACCGGGGAGCTGTTTTTT
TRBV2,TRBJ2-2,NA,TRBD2,CASSTLAGGNTGELFF,TGTGCCAGCTCAACTCTAGCGGGGGGGAACACCGGGGAGCTGTTTTTT
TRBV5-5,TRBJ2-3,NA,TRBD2,CASRPSGGYHTDTQYF,TGTGCCAGCAGGCCTAGCGGGGGATACCACACAGATACGCAGTATTTT
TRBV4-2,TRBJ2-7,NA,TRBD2,CASSQSMGGYDEQYF,TGTGCCAGCAGCCAAAGTATGGGAGGGTACGACGAGCAGTACTTC
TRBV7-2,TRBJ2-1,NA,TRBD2,CASSLVRSGRHNEQFF,TGTGCCAGCAGCTTAGTTAGGAGCGGGAGGCACAATGAGCAGTTCTTC
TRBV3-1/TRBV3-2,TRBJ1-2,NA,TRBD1,CASSDRTGSTLRNGYTF,TGTGCCAGCAGCGATCGGACAGGGAGTACTTTGAGGAATGGCTACACCTTC
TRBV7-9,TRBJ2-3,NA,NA,CASSLLTPGTDTQYF,TGTGCCAGCAGCTTATTAACTCCGGGCACAGATACGCAGTATTTT
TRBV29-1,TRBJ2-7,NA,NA,CSVSVDSYEQYF,TGCAGCGTGTCGGTCGATTCCTACGAGCAGTACTTC
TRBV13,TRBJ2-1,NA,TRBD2,CASSSKTGTIIHEQFF,TGTGCCAGCAGCTCAAAGACCGGGACTATTATCCATGAGCAGTTCTTC
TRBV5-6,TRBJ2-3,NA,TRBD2,CASSFGTSARDTQYF,TGTGCCAGCAGCTTTGGGACTAGTGCCCGGGATACGCAGTATTTT
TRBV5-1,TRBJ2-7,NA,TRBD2,CASSGGTSPTYEQYF,TGCGCCAGCAGCGGAGGGACTAGCCCCACCTACGAGCAGTACTTC
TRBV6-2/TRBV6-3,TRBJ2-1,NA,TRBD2,CASSSLSSGRPYNEQFF,TGTGCCAGCAGTTCTCTCTCTAGCGGGAGACCCTACAATGAGCAGTTCTTC
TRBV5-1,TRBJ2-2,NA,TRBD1,CASSLSGRGPANTGELFF,TGCGCCAGCAGCTTGAGCGGCAGGGGGCCCGCGAACACCGGGGAGCTGTTTTTT
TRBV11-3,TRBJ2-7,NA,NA,CASTPSIGGSYEQYF,TGTGCCAGCACCCCGTCGATAGGAGGCTCCTACGAGCAGTACTTC
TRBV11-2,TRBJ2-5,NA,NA,CASSGTSLGETQYF,TGTGCCAGCAGCGGGACATCTCTAGGGGAGACCCAGTACTTC
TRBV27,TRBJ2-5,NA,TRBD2,CASSLYPSGSSETQYF,TGTGCCAGCAGTTTATATCCTAGCGGGAGTTCGGAGACCCAGTACTTC
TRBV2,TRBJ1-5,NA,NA,CASSDWGLRSNQPQHF,TGTGCCAGCAGTGACTGGGGCCTACGTAGCAATCAGCCCCAGCATTTT
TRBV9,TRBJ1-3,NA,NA,CASSKERGSGNTIYF,TGTGCCAGCAGCAAGGAACGGGGCTCTGGAAACACCATATATTTT
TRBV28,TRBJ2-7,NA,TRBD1,CASSLPGTGDEQYF,TGTGCCAGCAGTCTCCCCGGGACAGGGGACGAGCAGTACTTC
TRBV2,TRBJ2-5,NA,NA,CASSDSRAGLVQTQYF,TGTGCCAGCAGTGATAGTCGGGCGGGCCTAGTGCAGACCCAGTACTTC
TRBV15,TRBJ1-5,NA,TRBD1,CATRSGTVNQPQHF,TGTGCCACTAGGAGTGGGACAGTCAATCAGCCCCAGCATTTT
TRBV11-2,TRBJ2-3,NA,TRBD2,CASSWTSGGTTDTQYF,TGTGCCAGCAGCTGGACTAGCGGGGGCACGACAGATACGCAGTATTTT
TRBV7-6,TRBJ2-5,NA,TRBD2,CASSLNEVAGGQETQYF,TGTGCCAGCAGCTTAAACGAGGTAGCGGGGGGACAAGAGACCCAGTACTTC
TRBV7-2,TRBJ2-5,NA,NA,CASTLRTGETQYF,TGTGCCAGCACCTTAAGGACGGGGGAGACCCAGTACTTC
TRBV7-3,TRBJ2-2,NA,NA,CASSPGARRTTGELFF,TGTGCCAGCAGCCCAGGGGCCCGTCGTACCACCGGGGAGCTGTTTTTT
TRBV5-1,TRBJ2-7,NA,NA,CASSWTQGPYEQYF,TGCGCCAGCAGCTGGACCCAGGGTCCCTACGAGCAGTACTTC